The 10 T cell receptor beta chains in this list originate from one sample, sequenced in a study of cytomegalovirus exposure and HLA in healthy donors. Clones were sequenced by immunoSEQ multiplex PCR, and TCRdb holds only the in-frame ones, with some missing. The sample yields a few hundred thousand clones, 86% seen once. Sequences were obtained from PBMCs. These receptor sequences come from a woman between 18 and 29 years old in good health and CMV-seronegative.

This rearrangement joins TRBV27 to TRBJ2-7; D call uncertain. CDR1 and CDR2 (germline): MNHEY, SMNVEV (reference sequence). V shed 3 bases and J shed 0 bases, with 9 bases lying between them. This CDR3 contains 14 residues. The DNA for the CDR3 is TGTGCCAGCAGTTTCGCCCGCAGCTCCTACGAGCAGTACTTC. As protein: CASSFARSSYEQYF.

The CDR3 nucleotides read TGCGCCAGCAGGGTAGGGACTGCCGGGGAGCTGTTTTTT. Encoded protein: CASRVGTAGELFF. The chain combines TRBV5-1 with TRBJ2-2, with D possibly matching TRBD2 (6 bases). The V and J ends lost 5 bases and 6 bases respectively, with 11 bases between them. The CDR3 contains 13 residues. CDR1 SGHRS and CDR2 YFSETQ come from the germline V gene.

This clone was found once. The CDR3 spells CASGTSPRRPQHF. CDR3 in DNA: TGTGCCAGCGGAACATCCCCCAGGCGGCCCCAGCATTTT. This sequence joins TRBV6-1 and TRBJ1-5; no definite D call. The CDR3 has 13 residues. Per germline, CDR1 MNHNS and CDR2 SASEGT. The V end was cut by 8 bases, the J end by 9 bases, with 17 bases between.

CDR3 loop: CASSAPYGNTEAFF. The CDR3 DNA is TGTGCCAGCAGCGCCCCGTACGGGAACACTGAAGCTTTCTTT. This chain links TRBV9 with TRBJ1-1; D remains ambiguous. V gave up 3 bases and J gave up 1 base, with 10 bases separating them. This CDR3 region has 14 residues. The germline V gene has CDR1 SGDLS and CDR2 YYNGEE. The variable domain in full, completed from reference TRBV9 and TRBJ1-1, reads DSGVTQTPKHLITATGQRVTLRCSPRSGDLSVYWYQQSLDQGLQFLIQYYNGEERAKGNILERFSAQQFPDLHSELNLSSLELGDSALYFCASSAPYGNTEAFFGQGTRLTVV.

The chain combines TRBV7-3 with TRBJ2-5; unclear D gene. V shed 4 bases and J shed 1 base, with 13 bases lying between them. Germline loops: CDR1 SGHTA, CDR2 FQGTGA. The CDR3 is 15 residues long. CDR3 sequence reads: CASSSRMRCQETQYF. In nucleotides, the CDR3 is TGTGCCAGCAGCTCCCGTATGAGATGCCAAGAGACCCAGTACTTC.

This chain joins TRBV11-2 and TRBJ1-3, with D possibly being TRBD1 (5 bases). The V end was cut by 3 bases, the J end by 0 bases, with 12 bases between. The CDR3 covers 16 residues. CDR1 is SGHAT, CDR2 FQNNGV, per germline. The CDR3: CASSLGLQSSGNTIYF. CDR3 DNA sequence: TGTGCCAGCAGCTTGGGACTACAGAGCTCTGGAAACACCATATATTTT.

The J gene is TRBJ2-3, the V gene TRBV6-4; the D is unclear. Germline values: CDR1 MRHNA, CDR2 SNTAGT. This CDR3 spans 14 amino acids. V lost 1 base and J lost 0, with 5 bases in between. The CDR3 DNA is TGTGCCAGCAGTGACTGGCCCAGCACAGATACGCAGTATTTT. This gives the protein CASSDWPSTDTQYF.

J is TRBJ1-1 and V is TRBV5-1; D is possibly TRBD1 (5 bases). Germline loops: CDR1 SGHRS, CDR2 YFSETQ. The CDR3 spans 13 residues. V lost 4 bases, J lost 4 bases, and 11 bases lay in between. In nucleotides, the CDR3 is TGCGCCAGCAGCCAGGGATTAGGCACTGAAGCTTTCTTT. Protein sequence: CASSQGLGTEAFF. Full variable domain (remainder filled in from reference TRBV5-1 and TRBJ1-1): KAGVTQTPRYLIKTRGQQVTLSCSPISGHRSVSWYQQTPGQGLQFLFEYFSETQRNKGNFPGRFSGRQFSNSRSEMNVSTLELGDSALYLCASSQGLGTEAFFGQGTRLTVV.

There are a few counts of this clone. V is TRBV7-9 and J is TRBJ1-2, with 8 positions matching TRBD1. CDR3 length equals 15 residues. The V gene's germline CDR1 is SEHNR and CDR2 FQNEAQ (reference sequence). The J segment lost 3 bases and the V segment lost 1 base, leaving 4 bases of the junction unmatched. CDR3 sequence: CASSLVRTGHYGYTF. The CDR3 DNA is TGTGCCAGCAGCTTAGTGAGGACAGGGCACTATGGCTACACCTTC.

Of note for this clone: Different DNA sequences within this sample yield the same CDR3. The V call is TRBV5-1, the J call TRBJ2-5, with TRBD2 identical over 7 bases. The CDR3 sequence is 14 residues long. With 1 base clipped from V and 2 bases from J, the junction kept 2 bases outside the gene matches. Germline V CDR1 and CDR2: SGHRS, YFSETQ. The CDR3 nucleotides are TGCGCCAGCAGCTTGTGGGGGGGACAAGAGACCCAGTACTTC. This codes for CASSLWGGQETQYF.